The clone carrying this T cell receptor beta chain appeared a single time. The data were produced by immunoSEQ multiplex PCR, yet TCRdb's version contains in-frame clones alone and is incomplete. The sample has about 110,000 clones, approximately 82% seen once. The CDR3 is 16 amino acids. Trimming at V came to 6 bases and at J to 1 base, leaving 8 bases not matched to a gene. From germline, CDR1 is SGHVS and CDR2 FNYEAQ. The data stem from a study of control samples from healthy donors and cancer patients. The specimen was blood. This clonotype was obtained from a young man in good health. The rearrangement links TRBV7-6 to TRBJ2-2, with 7 bases lining up with TRBD1. The CDR3 sequence: CASRMTGRGNTGELFF. The CDR3, as DNA: TGTGCCAGCAGAATGACAGGGCGAGGGAACACCGGGGAGCTGTTTTTT.